At least ten counts were recorded for the clone carrying this T cell receptor beta chain. What it binds is unknown. This sample is drawn from a study of T cells after yellow fever vaccination. Production of TCR cDNA was by 5'RACE template switching, which also added a universal primer site and UMIs. A single record per CDR3 protein comes from TCRdb applying MiXCR to the 5' RACE reads. The repertoire holds about 260,000 distinct CDR3 sequences, about 3.9% seen once, with roughly a fifth in the top ten. Study-level results: Among primary-vaccination clones, most reappeared after the booster, at roughly 96% for CD4 and around 90% for CD8. FACS-sorted repertoires could harbor abundant contaminating bulk-population clonotypes. Faster peaking, at day 5 versus 15, marked a secondary response that was weaker.

This CDR3 is 13 amino acids long. V was cut by 3 bases and J by 3 bases, with 10 bases left in between. Germline V lookup: CDR1 DFQATT, CDR2 SNEGSKA (reference sequence). The source was PBMCs, collected 15 days after the yellow fever booster vaccination. The receptor was derived from a man aged 18-30 years who received the YFV17D yellow fever vaccine. The gene calls are TRBV20-1 and TRBJ2-3; weak D call: TRBD2 (6 bases). Here the CDR3 reads CSARGGVTDTQYF. The CDR3 bases are TGCAGTGCTAGGGGGGGAGTTACAGATACGCAGTATTTT.